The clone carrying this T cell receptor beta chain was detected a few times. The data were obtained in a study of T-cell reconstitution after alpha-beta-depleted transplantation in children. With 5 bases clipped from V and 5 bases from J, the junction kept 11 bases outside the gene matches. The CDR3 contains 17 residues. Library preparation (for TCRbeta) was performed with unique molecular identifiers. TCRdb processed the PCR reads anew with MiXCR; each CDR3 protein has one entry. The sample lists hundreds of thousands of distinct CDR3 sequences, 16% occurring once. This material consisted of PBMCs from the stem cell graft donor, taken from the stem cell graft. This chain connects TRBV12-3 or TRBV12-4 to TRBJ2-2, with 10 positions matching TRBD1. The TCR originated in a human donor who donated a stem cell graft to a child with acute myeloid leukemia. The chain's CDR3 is CASSRRGTGVWTGELFF. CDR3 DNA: TGTGCCAGCAGTCGGAGGGGGACAGGGGTATGGACCGGGGAGCTGTTTTTT.